The clone carrying this T cell receptor beta chain has a handful of counts. As yet, its antigen is unknown. One entry per CDR3 protein results from TCRdb running MiXCR on the 5' RACE reads. Among hundreds of thousands of distinct CDR3 sequences listed, about 7.1% were seen once. These data originate in a study of identical twins. Germline CDR1 is MNHEY and CDR2 is SVGEGT. V gave up 0 bases and J gave up 4 bases; unmatched junction bases: 6. The CDR3 length is 16 residues. Study-wide results and limits: Clonotypes of the beta chain that were abundant in cord blood carried fewer insertions (memory repertoires showed none). Findings came from cross-sectional statistics, without long-term follow-up of donors.

This sample was also put to use in a study of yellow fever vaccine responses in identical twins.

The sequencing sample was made of PBMCs. The V and J genes are TRBV6-2 or TRBV6-3 and TRBJ2-3; 8 nucleotides match TRBD2. The clonotype comes from a woman under 30 in good health. CDR3 sequence (DNA): TGTGCCAGCAGTTACTCGTTGGGACTAGGGGCAGATACGCAGTATTTT. Its translation is CASSYSLGLGADTQYF.